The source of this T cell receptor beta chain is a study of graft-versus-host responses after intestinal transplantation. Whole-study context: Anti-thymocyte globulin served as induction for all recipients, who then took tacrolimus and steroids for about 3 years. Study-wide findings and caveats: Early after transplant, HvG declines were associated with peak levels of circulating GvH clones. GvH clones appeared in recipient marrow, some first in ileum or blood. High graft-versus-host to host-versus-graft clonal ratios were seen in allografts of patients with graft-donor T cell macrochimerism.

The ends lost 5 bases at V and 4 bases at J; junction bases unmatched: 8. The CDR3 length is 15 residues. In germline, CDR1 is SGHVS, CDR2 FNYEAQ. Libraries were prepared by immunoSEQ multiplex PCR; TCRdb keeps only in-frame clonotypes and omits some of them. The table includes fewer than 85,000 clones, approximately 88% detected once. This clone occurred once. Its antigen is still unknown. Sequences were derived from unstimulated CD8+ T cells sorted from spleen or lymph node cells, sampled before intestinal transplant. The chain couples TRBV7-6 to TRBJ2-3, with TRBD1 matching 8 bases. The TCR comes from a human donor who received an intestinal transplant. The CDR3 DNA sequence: TGTGCCAGCAGCCCGGGGGCAGGGGGCGCAGATACGCAGTATTTT. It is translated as CASSPGAGGADTQYF. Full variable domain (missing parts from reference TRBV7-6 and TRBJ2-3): GAGVSQSPRYKVTKRGQDVALRCDPISGHVSLYWYRQALGQGPEFLTYFNYEAQQDKSGLPNDRFSAERPEGSISTLTIQRTEQRDSAMYRCASSPGAGGADTQYFGPGTRLTVL.